This TCR beta chain appears in the sequencing data of a study of blood T cells in healthy people across ages. Per sample, a minimum of 6 million PBMCs were isolated. Looked up from germline, CDR1 is SEHNR and CDR2 is FQNEAQ (reference sequence). Trimming removed 4 bases from V and 6 bases from J, with 27 bases in between. The CDR3 runs to 18 residues. The second PCR ran about 6 to 11 cycles with a sample-barcoded 5' primer and J-beta primers. TCRdb re-called the 5' RACE reads through MiXCR, storing one row per CDR3 protein. The sample yields approximately 900,000 distinct CDR3 sequences, about 29% seen once. A further study also used this sample, focusing on T cells of mothers and their children. That report adds: A second PCR was performed with the M1S primer. This primer added sample barcodes and 2-4 random nucleotides. Over 8.5 million reads per mother and around 3.2 million per child were obtained. With unrelated pairs as the comparison, related mother-child pairs had a slightly higher overlap that was not significant.

Source material: blood. This TCR derives from a middle-aged woman in good health. The gene calls are TRBV7-9 and TRBJ1-1, with D possibly matching TRBD1 (6 bases). The CDR3: CASSSPLGGFSTVAEAFF. The CDR3 DNA sequence: TGTGCCAGCAGCTCTCCGCTAGGGGGTTTTTCGACGGTCGCTGAAGCTTTCTTT.